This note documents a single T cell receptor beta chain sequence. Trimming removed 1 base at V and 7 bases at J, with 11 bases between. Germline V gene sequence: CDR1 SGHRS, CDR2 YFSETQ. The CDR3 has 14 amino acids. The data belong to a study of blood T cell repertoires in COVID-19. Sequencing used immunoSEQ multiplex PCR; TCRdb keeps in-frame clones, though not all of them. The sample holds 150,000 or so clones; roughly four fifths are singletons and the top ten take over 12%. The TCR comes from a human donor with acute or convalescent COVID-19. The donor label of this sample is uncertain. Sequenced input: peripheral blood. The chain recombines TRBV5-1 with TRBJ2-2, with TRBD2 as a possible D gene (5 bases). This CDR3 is CASSLYEGDGELFF. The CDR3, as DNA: TGCGCCAGCAGCTTGTATGAGGGAGACGGGGAGCTGTTTTTT.